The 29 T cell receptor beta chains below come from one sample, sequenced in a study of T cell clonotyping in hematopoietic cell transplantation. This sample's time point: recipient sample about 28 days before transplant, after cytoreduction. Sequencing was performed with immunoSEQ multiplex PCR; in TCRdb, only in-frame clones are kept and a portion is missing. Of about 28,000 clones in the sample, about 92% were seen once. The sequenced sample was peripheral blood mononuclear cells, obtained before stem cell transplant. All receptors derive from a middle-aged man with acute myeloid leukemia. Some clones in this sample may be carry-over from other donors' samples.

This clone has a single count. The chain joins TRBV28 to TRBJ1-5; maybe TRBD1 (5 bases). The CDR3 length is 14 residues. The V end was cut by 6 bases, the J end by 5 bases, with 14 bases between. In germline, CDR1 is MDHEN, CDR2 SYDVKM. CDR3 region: CASRSAGNDQPQHF. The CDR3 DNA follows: TGTGCCAGCAGGTCGGCAGGGAATGATCAGCCCCAGCATTTT.

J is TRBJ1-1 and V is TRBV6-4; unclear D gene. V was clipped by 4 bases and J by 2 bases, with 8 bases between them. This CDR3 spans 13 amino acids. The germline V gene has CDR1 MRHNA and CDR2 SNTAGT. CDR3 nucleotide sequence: TGTGCCAGCAGTGTACAGTTAAACACTGAAGCTTTCTTT. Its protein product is CASSVQLNTEAFF.

CDR3 sequence reads: CASSPLSLASVVAGELFF. CDR3 nucleotide sequence: TGTGCCAGCTCACCACTCTCCCTAGCCTCTGTGGTGGCCGGGGAGCTGTTTTTT. The chain is built from TRBV18 and TRBJ2-2, with D perhaps TRBD2 (5 bases). Germline loops: CDR1 KGHSH, CDR2 LQKENI. Trimming removed 1 base from V and 6 bases from J, with 21 bases in between. This CDR3 is 18 amino acids long.

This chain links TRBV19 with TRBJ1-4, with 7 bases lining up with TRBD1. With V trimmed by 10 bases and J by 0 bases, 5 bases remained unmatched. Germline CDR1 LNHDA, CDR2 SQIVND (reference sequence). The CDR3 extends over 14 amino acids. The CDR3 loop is CATGDRATNEKLFF. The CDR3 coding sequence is TGTGCCACCGGGGACAGAGCAACTAATGAAAAACTGTTTTTT.

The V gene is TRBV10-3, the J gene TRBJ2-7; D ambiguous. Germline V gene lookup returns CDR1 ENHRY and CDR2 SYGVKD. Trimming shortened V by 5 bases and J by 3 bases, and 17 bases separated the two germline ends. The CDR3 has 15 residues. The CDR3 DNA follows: TGTGCCATCAGTCTCTACCGGGCCGAGGACTACGAGCAGTACTTC. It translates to CAISLYRAEDYEQYF.

CDR3 bases: TGTGCCAGCAGCGTAGACCGGGGAAACACCATATATTTT. It is translated as CASSVDRGNTIYF. This chain uses TRBV9 with TRBJ1-3; D gene ambiguous. Germline V gene lookup returns CDR1 SGDLS and CDR2 YYNGEE. The CDR3 consists of 13 residues. V shed 0 bases and J shed 4 bases, with 5 bases lying between them.

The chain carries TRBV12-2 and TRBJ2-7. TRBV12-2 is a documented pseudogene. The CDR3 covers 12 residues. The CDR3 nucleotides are TGTGCAAGTCGCATCGCCTTGTCCGAGCAGTACTTC. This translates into CASRIALSEQYF.

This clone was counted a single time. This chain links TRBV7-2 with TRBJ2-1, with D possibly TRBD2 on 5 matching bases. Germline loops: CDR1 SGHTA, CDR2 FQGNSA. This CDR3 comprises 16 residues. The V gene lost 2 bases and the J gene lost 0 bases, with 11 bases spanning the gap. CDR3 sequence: CASSLSGPRSYNEQFF. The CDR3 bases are TGTGCCAGCAGCTTAAGCGGTCCGCGCTCCTACAATGAGCAGTTCTTC. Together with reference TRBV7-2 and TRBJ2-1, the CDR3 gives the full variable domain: GAGVSQSPSNKVTEKGKDVELRCDPISGHTALYWYRQSLGQGLEFLIYFQGNSAPDKSGLPSDRFSAERTGGSVSTLTIQRTQQEDSAVYLCASSLSGPRSYNEQFFGPGTRLTVL.

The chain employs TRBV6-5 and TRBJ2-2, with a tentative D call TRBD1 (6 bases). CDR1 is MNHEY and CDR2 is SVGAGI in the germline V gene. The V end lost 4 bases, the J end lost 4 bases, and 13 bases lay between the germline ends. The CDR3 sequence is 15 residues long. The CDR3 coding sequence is TGTGCCAGCAGTTCTTCAGGGGTGGGCACCGGGGAGCTGTTTTTT. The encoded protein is CASSSSGVGTGELFF.

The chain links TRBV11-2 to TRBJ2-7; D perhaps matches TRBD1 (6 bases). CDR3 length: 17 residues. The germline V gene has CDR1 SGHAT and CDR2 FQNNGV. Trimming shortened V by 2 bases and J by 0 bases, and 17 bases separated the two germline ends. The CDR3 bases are TGTGCCAGCAGCTTATCATTGACGACAGGAAGCTCCTACGAGCAGTACTTC. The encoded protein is CASSLSLTTGSSYEQYF.

This CDR3 is CASSLLGGVTGELFF. As DNA, the CDR3 is TGCGCCAGCAGCCTACTGGGGGGAGTCACCGGGGAGCTGTTTTTT. The chain recombines TRBV5-1 with TRBJ2-2, with D possibly TRBD2 on 6 matching bases. The CDR3 has 15 amino acids. Deletions cut 4 bases from V and 4 bases from J, with 14 bases between. Germline V gene sequence: CDR1 SGHRS, CDR2 YFSETQ.

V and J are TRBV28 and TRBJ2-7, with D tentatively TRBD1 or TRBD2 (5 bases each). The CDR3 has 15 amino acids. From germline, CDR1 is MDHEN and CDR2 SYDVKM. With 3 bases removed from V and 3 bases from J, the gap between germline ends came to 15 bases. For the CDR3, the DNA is TGTGCCAGCAGTTTCATCGGGACGGTAGACTACGAGCAGTACTTC. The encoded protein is CASSFIGTVDYEQYF.

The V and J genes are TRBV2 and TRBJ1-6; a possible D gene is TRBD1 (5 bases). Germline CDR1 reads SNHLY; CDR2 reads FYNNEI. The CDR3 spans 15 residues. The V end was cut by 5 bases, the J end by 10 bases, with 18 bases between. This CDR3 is CASSTNEGIRSPLHF. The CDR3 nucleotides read TGTGCCAGCAGTACTAATGAGGGGATCCGGTCACCCCTCCACTTT. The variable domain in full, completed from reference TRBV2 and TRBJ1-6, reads EPEVTQTPSHQVTQMGQEVILRCVPISNHLYFYWYRQILGQKVEFLVSFYNNEISEKSEIFDDQFSVERPDGSNFTLKIRSTKLEDSAMYFCASSTNEGIRSPLHFGNGTRLTVT.

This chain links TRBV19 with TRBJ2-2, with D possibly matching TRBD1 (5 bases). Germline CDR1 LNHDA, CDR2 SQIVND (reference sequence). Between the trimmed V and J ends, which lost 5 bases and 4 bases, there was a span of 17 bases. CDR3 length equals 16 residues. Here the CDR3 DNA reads TGTGCCAGTAGTCCCCCCGGCAGGGTGGCCACCGGGGAGCTGTTTTTT. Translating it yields CASSPPGRVATGELFF.

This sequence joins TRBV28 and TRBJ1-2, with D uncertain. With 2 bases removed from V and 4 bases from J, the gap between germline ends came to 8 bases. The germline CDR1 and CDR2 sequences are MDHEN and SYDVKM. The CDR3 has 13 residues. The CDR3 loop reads CASSLGPPYGYTF. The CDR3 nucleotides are TGTGCCAGCAGTTTAGGCCCGCCCTATGGCTACACCTTC.

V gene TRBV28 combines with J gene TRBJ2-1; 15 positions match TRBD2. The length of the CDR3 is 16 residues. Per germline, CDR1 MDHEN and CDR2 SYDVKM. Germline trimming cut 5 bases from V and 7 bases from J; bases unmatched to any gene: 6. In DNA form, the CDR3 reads TGTGCCAGCAGTACGCGGACTAGCGGGAGGGCTAATGAGCAGTTCTTC. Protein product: CASSTRTSGRANEQFF.

CDR3 residues: CAWSSGQNEQYF. The CDR3 DNA reads TGTGCCTGGAGTTCCGGACAGAACGAGCAGTACTTC. This chain connects TRBV30 to TRBJ2-7; maybe TRBD1 (6 bases). Per germline, CDR1 GTSNPN and CDR2 SVGIG (reference sequence). The V end was cut by 2 bases, the J end by 5 bases, with 10 bases between. This CDR3 region has 12 residues. Supplemented by reference TRBV30 and TRBJ2-7, the full variable domain reads SQTIHQWPATLVQPVGSPLSLECTVEGTSNPNLYWYRQAAGRGLQLLFYSVGIGQISSEVPQNLSASRPQDRQFILSSKKLLLSDSGFYLCAWSSGQNEQYFGPGTRLTVT.

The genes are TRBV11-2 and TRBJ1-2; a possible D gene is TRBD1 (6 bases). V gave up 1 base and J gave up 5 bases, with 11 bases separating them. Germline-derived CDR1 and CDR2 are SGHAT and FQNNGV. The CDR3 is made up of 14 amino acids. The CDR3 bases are TGTGCCAGCAGCTTAGTAGCAGGGGCTTATGGCTACACCTTC. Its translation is CASSLVAGAYGYTF.

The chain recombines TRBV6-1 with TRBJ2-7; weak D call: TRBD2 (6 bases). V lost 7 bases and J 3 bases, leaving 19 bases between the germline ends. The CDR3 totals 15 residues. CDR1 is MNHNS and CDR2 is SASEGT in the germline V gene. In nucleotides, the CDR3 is TGTGCCAGCAATCGAAGGCAGGGAGGAAACTACGAGCAGTACTTC. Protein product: CASNRRQGGNYEQYF.

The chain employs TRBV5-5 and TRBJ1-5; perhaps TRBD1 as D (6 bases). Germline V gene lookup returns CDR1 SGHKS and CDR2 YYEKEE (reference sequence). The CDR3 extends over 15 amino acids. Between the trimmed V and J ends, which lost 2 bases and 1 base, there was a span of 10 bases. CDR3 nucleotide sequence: TGTGCCAGCAGCTTAGGACAGACGAGCAATCAGCCCCAGCATTTT. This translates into CASSLGQTSNQPQHF. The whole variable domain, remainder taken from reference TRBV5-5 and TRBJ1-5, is DAGVTQSPTHLIKTRGQQVTLRCSPISGHKSVSWYQQVLGQGPQFIFQYYEKEERGRGNFPDRFSARQFPNYSSELNVNALLLGDSALYLCASSLGQTSNQPQHFGDGTRLSIL.

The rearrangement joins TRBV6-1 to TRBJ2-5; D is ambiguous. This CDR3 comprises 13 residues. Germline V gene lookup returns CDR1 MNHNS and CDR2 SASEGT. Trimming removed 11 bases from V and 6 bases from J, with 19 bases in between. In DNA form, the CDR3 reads TGTGCCTCCAGGCAGCTAGGCCTAAAGACCCAGTACTTC. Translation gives CASRQLGLKTQYF.

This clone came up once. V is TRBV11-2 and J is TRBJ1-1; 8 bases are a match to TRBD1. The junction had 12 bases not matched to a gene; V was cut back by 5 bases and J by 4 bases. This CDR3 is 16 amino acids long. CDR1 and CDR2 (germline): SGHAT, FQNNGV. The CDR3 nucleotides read TGTGCCAGCAGCCCCCAGCTCAGGGGGCAGGGCACTGAAGCTTTCTTT. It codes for CASSPQLRGQGTEAFF.

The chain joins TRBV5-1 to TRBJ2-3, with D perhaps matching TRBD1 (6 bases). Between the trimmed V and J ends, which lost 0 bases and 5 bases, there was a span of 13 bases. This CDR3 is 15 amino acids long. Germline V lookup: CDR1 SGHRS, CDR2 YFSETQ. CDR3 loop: CASSLDRAGIDTQYF. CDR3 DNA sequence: TGCGCCAGCAGCTTGGACAGGGCCGGTATAGATACGCAGTATTTT.

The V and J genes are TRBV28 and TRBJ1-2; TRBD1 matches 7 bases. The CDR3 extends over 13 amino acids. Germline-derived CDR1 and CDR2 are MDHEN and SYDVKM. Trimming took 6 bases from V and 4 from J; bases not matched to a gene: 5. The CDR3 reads CASSNRGTYGYTF. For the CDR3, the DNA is TGTGCCAGCAGCAACAGGGGAACCTATGGCTACACCTTC.

The CDR3 reads CASSVEPIMNTEAFF. The CDR3 DNA is TGTGCCAGCAGCGTAGAGCCGATCATGAACACTGAAGCTTTCTTT. This chain uses TRBV9 with TRBJ1-1; D is uncertain. Trimming took 0 bases from V and 0 from J, leaving 9 bases between them. Germline loops: CDR1 SGDLS, CDR2 YYNGEE. The CDR3 extends over 15 amino acids.

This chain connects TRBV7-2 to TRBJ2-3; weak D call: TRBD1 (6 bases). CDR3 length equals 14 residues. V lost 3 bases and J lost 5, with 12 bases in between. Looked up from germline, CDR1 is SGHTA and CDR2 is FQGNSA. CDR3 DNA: TGTGCCAGCAGCTTGGCAGGGGCGGGAGATACGCAGTATTTT. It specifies CASSLAGAGDTQYF. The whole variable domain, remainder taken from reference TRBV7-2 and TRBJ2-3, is GAGVSQSPSNKVTEKGKDVELRCDPISGHTALYWYRQSLGQGLEFLIYFQGNSAPDKSGLPSDRFSAERTGGSVSTLTIQRTQQEDSAVYLCASSLAGAGDTQYFGPGTRLTVL.

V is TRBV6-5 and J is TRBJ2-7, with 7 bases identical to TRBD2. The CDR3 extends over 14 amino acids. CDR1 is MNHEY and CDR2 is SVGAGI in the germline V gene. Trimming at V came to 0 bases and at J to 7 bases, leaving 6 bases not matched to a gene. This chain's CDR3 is CASSYSGGFGEQYF. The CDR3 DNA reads TGTGCCAGCAGTTACTCGGGAGGGTTTGGAGAGCAGTACTTC.

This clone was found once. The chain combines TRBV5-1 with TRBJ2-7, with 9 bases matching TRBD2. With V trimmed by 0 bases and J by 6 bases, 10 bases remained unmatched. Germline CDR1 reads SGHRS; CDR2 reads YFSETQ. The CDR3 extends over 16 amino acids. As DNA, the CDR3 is TGCGCCAGCAGCTTGGCCGATAGCGGGAGATTAGGCGAGCAGTACTTC. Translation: CASSLADSGRLGEQYF.

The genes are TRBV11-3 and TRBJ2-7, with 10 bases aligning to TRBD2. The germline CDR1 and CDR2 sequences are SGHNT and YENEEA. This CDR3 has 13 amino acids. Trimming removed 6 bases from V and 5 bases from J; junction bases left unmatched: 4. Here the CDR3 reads CASRASGSDEQYF. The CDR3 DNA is TGTGCCAGCAGGGCTAGCGGGAGCGACGAGCAGTACTTC.